These 16 T cell receptor gamma chains originate from one sample sequenced in a study of γδ T cells in repeated Plasmodium falciparum infection. Gammadelta T cells were flow-sorted from PBMC into Vgamma9/Vdelta2+ and Vdelta2-negative populations for bulk analysis. TCRdb called clones from the multiplex PCR reads again using CATT. The sample has some 30,000 gamma-chain clones; 1.4% are singletons. Sequencing input: gamma-delta T cells from blood. The receptors derive from a pool of human donors (malaria-infected and uninfected, not separated).

This clone has just a few counts. The amino acid sequence in TCRdb belongs to a much larger clone and departs from this DNA's translation at residue 12, likely a sequencing read error; the sequence shown is translated from the DNA. V is TRGV9 and J is TRGJP. Because TCRdb records no J gene, it was assigned here through a match of the DNA to germline. The CDR3 has 18 residues. Germline-derived CDR1 and CDR2 are GITISATS and ISYDGTV (reference sequence). The CDR3 nucleotides read TGTGCCTTGTGGGAGGGCTTAACGAAAGAGTTGAGCAAAAAAATCAAGGTATTT. Protein: CALWEGLTKELSKKIKVF.

This clone was detected only a few times. The likely explanation is a read error, given a far larger clone one base away. Within the sample, other DNA sequences also encode this same CDR3. The J gene was not called, though the V gene is TRGV9. The CDR3 loop spans 18 amino acids. CDR1 and CDR2 from the germline V gene are GITISATS and ISYDGTV (reference sequence). The CDR3 coding sequence is TGTGCCTTGTGGGAGGTACCTTCTGAAGAGTTGGGCAAAAAAATCAAAGTATTT. Translating it yields CALWEVPSEELGKKIKVF.

On this clone itself: This DNA translates differently at residue 3 from the TCRdb protein, which is that of a much larger clone; a read error is likely, and the protein shown is the DNA's own translation. V is TRGV4 and J is TRGJ1 or TRGJ2. The V gene's germline CDR1 is EGSTGY and CDR2 YDSYTSSV. The CDR3 runs to 14 residues. CDR3 sequence reads: CAPWATKKYYKKLF. The CDR3 DNA follows: TGTGCCCCCTGGGCCACCAAGAAATATTATAAGAAACTCTTT.

This clone was picked up many times. This DNA's translation differs at residue 4 from TCRdb's protein, which comes from a much larger clone; a read error is likely, and the protein shown is translated from the DNA. This rearrangement joins TRGV9 to TRGJ1 or TRGJ2. Because TCRdb records no J gene, it was assigned here through a match of the DNA to germline. Looked up from germline, CDR1 is GITISATS and CDR2 is ISYDGTV (reference sequence). The CDR3 contains 13 residues. The CDR3 nucleotides are TGTGCCTTGCGGGAGTTTATTTATTATAAGAAACTCTTT. As protein: CALREFIYYKKLF.

This clone has a count of ten or more. The TCRdb record carries a much larger clone's protein, which differs from this DNA's translation at residue 9; a read error is the likely cause, and the protein listed here is the DNA translation. The V gene call reads TRGV3; no J gene was called. From germline, CDR1 is VTNTFY and CDR2 YDVSTARD (reference sequence). The CDR3 loop spans 11 amino acids. CDR3 region: CATWDRPAELF. CDR3 bases: TGTGCCACCTGGGACAGGCCGGCGGAACTCTTT.

Only a few counts were recorded for this clone. Translating this DNA gives a protein that differs at residue 9 from the TCRdb one, which belongs to a much larger clone; a read error is likely, and the protein shown is this translation. The genes are TRGV9 and TRGJP. TCRdb lists no J gene, so it was determined here by aligning the DNA to germline. Germline lookup yields CDR1 GITISATS and CDR2 ISYDGTV (reference sequence). This CDR3 region has 14 residues. With V trimmed by 0 bases and J by 17 bases, 7 bases remained unmatched. Here the CDR3 reads CALWEVRSEKIKVF. The CDR3 region has the DNA TGTGCCTTGTGGGAGGTGCGGAGCGAAAAAATCAAGGTATTT.

The sample holds many counts of this clone. A far more abundant clone sits one base away, making this likely a read error. The J gene is uncalled and the V gene is TRGV9. CDR1 and CDR2 from the germline V gene are GITISATS and ISYDGTV (reference sequence). This CDR3 has 16 residues. CDR3 bases: TGTGCCTTGTGGGGAGGGCAAGAGTTGGGCAAAAAAATCAAAGTATTT. Translation: CALWGGQELGKKIKVF.

This clone showed up just a few times. TCRdb lists the protein of a much larger clone for this DNA, which differs at residue 7, so this is likely a read error; the protein given here is translated from the DNA itself. Other DNA sequences from this sample encode an identical CDR3 as well. The J gene is TRGJP, the V gene TRGV9. The J gene, missing from TCRdb, was assigned here through DNA to germline matching. From germline, CDR1 is GITISATS and CDR2 ISYDGTV (reference sequence). The J segment lost 7 bases and the V segment lost 1 base, leaving 7 bases of the junction unmatched. This CDR3 region has 17 residues. The CDR3 DNA reads TGTGCCTTGTGGGAGGTCCTAACCGAGTTGGGCAAAAAAATCAAGGTATTT. Translation gives CALWEVLTELGKKIKVF.

This clone was seen more than once but under ten times. A read error likely explains why the TCRdb protein, taken from a much larger clone, differs from this DNA's translation at residue 4; the protein shown is translated from the DNA. CDR3 coding DNA: TGTGCCTTGCGGGAGGTGCACAGCCACCGCCTTTATTATAAGAAACTCTTT. Amino acids: CALREVHSHRLYYKKLF. The chain couples TRGV9 to TRGJ1 or TRGJ2. The J gene is not listed in TCRdb, so it was assigned here from a DNA match to germline. CDR1 and CDR2 from the germline V gene are GITISATS and ISYDGTV (reference sequence). The CDR3 totals 17 residues.

For this clone: The junction departs from the called germline gene at one end, perhaps through a read error. The genes are TRGV3 and TRGJP2. CDR3 length: 18 amino acids. Germline V gene data show CDR1 as VTNTFY and CDR2 as YDVSTARD (reference sequence). The CDR3 DNA is TGTGCCGCCTGGGACAGGCCTTGGGGGTATAGTATTGATTCGATCAAGACGTTT. Residues: CAAWDRPWGYSIDSIKTF.

This clone appeared many times. Only one base separates this from a far larger clonotype, so it likely reflects a read error. Other nucleotide sequences from this sample produce the same CDR3. The chain employs TRGV9 and TRGJP. Here the J gene came from matching the DNA to germline, since TCRdb omits it. Germline V gene data show CDR1 as GITISATS and CDR2 as ISYDGTV (reference sequence). The CDR3 covers 16 residues. In nucleotides, the CDR3 is TGTGCCTTGTGGGAGGTCGACGAGTTAGGCAAAAAAATCAAGGTATTT. Its translation: CALWEVDELGKKIKVF.

This clone has ten or more counts. A read error is the likely source, as a far larger clone sits one nucleotide away. The same CDR3 arises from other DNA sequences in this sample as well. This chain links TRGV9 with TRGJP. TCRdb leaves out the J gene; it was filled in here by matching the DNA to germline. This CDR3 comprises 16 residues. Germline CDR1 is GITISATS and CDR2 is ISYDGTV (reference sequence). The CDR3 DNA follows: TGTGCCCTGTGGGAGGTGAGGGAGTTGGGCAAAAAAATCAAGGTATTT. It yields the protein CALWEVRELGKKIKVF.

Notes on this clone: TCRdb's listed protein matches a much larger clone and diverges from this DNA's translation at residue 3, likely through a read error; the protein shown comes from the DNA. This chain joins TRGV4 and TRGJ1 or TRGJ2. TCRdb offers no J gene call, so here the DNA was matched to germline to obtain one. The germline CDR1 and CDR2 sequences are EGSTGY and YDSYTSSV. CDR3 size: 13 residues. CDR3 sequence (DNA): TGTGCCCCCTGGGAGGAAAATTATTATAAGAAACTCTTT. Amino acid sequence: CAPWEENYYKKLF.

This clone was counted at least ten times. This DNA's translation and the protein TCRdb lists, from a much larger clone, do not match at residue 9, likely due to a read error; the protein shown is translated from the DNA. J gene calling gave no result, while the V gene is TRGV2. Germline V gene sequence: CDR1 EGSNGY, CDR2 YDSYNSKV. This CDR3 has 11 amino acids. CDR3 protein: CATWDGPEELF. The DNA of the CDR3 is TGTGCCACCTGGGACGGGCCGGAGGAACTCTTT.

This clone appeared many times. This likely reflects a read error, since a far larger clone is one base away. Other DNA sequences from this sample encode an identical CDR3 as well. The chain uses TRGV9 and TRGJ1 or TRGJ2. TCRdb supplies no J gene; here it was assigned by aligning the nucleotide sequence to germline. The CDR3 is made up of 13 amino acids. CDR1 is GITISATS, CDR2 ISYDGTV, per germline (reference sequence). CDR3 nucleotides: TGCGCCTTGTGGGTAACTATTAATTATAAGAAACTCTTT. Translation: CALWVTINYKKLF.

This clone was picked up many times. The TCRdb protein, from a much larger clone, departs from this DNA's translation at residue 13, likely by read error; the protein shown derives from the DNA. The CDR3 spells CALWVGELGKKIEVF. DNA of the CDR3: TGTGCCTTGTGGGTAGGAGAGTTGGGCAAAAAAATCGAGGTATTT. This chain connects TRGV9 to TRGJP. The CDR3 sequence is 15 residues long. In germline, CDR1 is GITISATS, CDR2 ISYDGTV (reference sequence).